This TCR beta chain was found in a study of PD-1 blockade in mismatch repair-deficient tumors (dated by TCRdb to between 2016 and 2019). With regard to the full study: Between September 2013 and September 2016, the trial enrolled 85 to 100 consecutive patients with roughly 13 mismatch repair-deficient cancer types, every one of whom had been previously treated and was progressing. Tumor-associated T cell clones in the peripheral blood of patients responding to PD-1 blockade were tracked using deep sequencing of TCR CDR3 regions. On the study overall, not on this receptor specifically: Clones residing in the tumor, which were often undetectable in blood before treatment, expanded quickly after pembrolizumab and then contracted, generally before radiologic responses.

V trim: 9 bases; J trim: 4 bases; unmatched bases: 9. According to the germline V gene, CDR1 reads MNHNS and CDR2 reads SASEGT. Including cysteine and phenylalanine, the CDR3 has 14 amino acids. Only the CDR3 portion is preserved as DNA: 42 bases, with reading frame beginning at the first base. Mismatch repair deficiency was established in every enrolled patient by polymerase chain reaction or immunohistochemistry. TCR sequencing was carried out for three patients who responded to pembrolizumab therapy. The phase II trial prospectively tested pembrolizumab PD-1 blockade in advanced mismatch repair-deficient cancers regardless of tissue of origin. Peripheral blood T cell samples were collected serially, before PD-1 blockade began and at several time points afterward. Blood sampling times were expressed in weeks after the first pembrolizumab dose. Libraries came from the immunoSEQ multiplex PCR assay. This immuneACCESS table, as held by TCRdb, lists in-frame sequences with V and J called but not all clones. Of the missing ones, under half trace to an unresolved V gene in checked studies; the others have no known cause. The sample table holds 40,000 to 60,000 clones, of which 81% were seen once. The top ten clones comprise around 8.1% of the sample.

As regards this clone: Its antigen has not been determined. No much larger clonotype is one base removed from it; base qualities were not supplied.

The receptor's source is an adult with mismatch repair-deficient cancer. The sequences come from peripheral blood, collected about 20 weeks after starting pembrolizumab. The rearranged segments are TRBV6-1 and TRBJ2-1, and 7 bases in between align with TRBD1. The CDR3 here reads CASLMGQSYNEQFF. The base sequence is TGTGCCAGTCTAATGGGACAGAGTTACAATGAGCAGTTCTTC.